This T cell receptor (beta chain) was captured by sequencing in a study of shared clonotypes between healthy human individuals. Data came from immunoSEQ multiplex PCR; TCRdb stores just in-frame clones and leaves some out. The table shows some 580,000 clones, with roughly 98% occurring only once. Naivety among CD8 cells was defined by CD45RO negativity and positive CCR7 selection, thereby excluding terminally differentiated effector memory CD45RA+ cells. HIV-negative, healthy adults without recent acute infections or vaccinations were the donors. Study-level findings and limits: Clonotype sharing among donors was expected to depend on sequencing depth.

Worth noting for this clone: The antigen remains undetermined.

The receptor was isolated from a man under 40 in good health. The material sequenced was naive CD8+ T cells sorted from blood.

The CDR3 nucleotides read TGTGCCAGCAGTCCAGGTGGGAATCAGCCCCAGCATTTT. Its translation: CASSPGGNQPQHF. The rearrangement joins TRBV27 to TRBJ1-5; D remains ambiguous. Per the germline V gene, CDR1 is MNHEY and CDR2 is SMNVEV (reference sequence). V lost 5 bases and J 4 bases, leaving 9 bases between the germline ends. CDR3 length equals 13 residues.